The sequence of this T cell receptor (beta chain) was determined in a study of blood T cell repertoires in COVID-19. Across the study: COVID-19 samples from acute and convalescent phases originated in the United States, Italy and Spain. T cells, B-cell-depleted T cells, or PBMCs supplied cDNA or gDNA.

Original methodology: Estimation of nucleated cell counts relied on the amplification of reference gene primers. The assay was immunoSEQ multiplex PCR, and TCRdb's table has in-frame clones only and misses some. D and trimming come from the DNA, and the V and J calls and clone size come from that table. The table shows 130,000 to 150,000 clones, with about 88% occurring only once. The CDR3 loop spans 14 amino acids. V dropped 6 bases and J dropped 8; count of bases not matched to a gene: 6. Germline loops: CDR1 SGHTA, CDR2 FQGNSA. The source is a human donor with acute or convalescent COVID-19. The donor label of this sample is uncertain. The sequenced material came from peripheral blood. The chain uses TRBV7-2 and TRBJ2-1; 11 bases agree with TRBD2. The CDR3 reads CASRLSGGVDEQFF. Written as DNA, the CDR3 is TGTGCCAGCAGGCTTAGCGGGGGGGTTGATGAGCAGTTCTTC.